Listed below are T cell receptor beta chains from one sample, sequenced in a study of T cells in Graves' hyperthyroidism and ophthalmopathy. Using its own MiXCR run on the multiplex PCR reads, TCRdb lists one record per CDR3 protein. The table lists over 200,000 distinct CDR3 sequences, about 15% of them singletons. Sequencing was performed on blood. The receptors come from a woman in her forties with Graves' hyperthyroidism that later progressed to Graves' ophthalmopathy. CDR3s include the opening cysteine and the closing phenylalanine or tryptophan. Each record gives: J gene, D gene, clone size, V gene, CDR3 DNA, CDR3 protein. The D gene is left open where the match is weak. Clone size is given for some rows only: seen once, a few or many times, or a class if the clone is expanded.

TRBJ1-3 TRBD1 many TRBV6-5 TGTGCCAGCAGTTACAGGACAGGGGGATCTGGAAACACCATATATTTT CASSYRTGGSGNTIYF
TRBJ2-3 . . TRBV7-6 TGTGCCAGCAGCTTTTCTAACACAGATACGCAGTATTTT CASSFSNTDTQYF
TRBJ2-1 . many TRBV2 TGTGCCAGGGAAGGGGGCTCCTACAATGAGCAGTTCTTC CAREGGSYNEQFF
TRBJ2-2 TRBD2 many TRBV10-3 TGTGCCATCAGTGAGGCGAAGAAGGTAGCGGGACTTAACACCGGGGAGCTGTTTTTT CAISEAKKVAGLNTGELFF
TRBJ2-2 TRBD1 many TRBV11-2 TGTGCCAGCAGCATATTATCAGGGGGCGCGGGCACCGGGGAGCTGTTTTTT CASSILSGGAGTGELFF
TRBJ2-1 . many TRBV3-1 TGTGCCAGCAGCCAAAATCGGGGGTACAATGAGCAGTTCTTC CASSQNRGYNEQFF
TRBJ2-1 . few TRBV7-8 TGTGCCAGCAGCTTAGCGAACCTAGACTACAATGAGCAGTTCTTC CASSLANLDYNEQFF
TRBJ2-1 TRBD2 . TRBV6-5 TGTGCCAGCAGTTCGCTAGCGGGAAAGTACAGCTCCTACAATGAGCAGTTCTTC CASSSLAGKYSSYNEQFF
TRBJ2-5 . many TRBV19 TGTGCCAGTAGCGTACTGACAGGAATTCAAGAGACCCAGTACTTC CASSVLTGIQETQYF
TRBJ1-3 . many TRBV28 TGTGCCAGCAGTGTACCTTTTGGATCTGGAAACACCATATATTTT CASSVPFGSGNTIYF
TRBJ2-7 TRBD2 few TRBV11-2 TGTGCCAGCAGCCCGTTTCTACCGGGAGGTGAAGAGCAGTACTTC CASSPFLPGGEEQYF
TRBJ2-5 . many TRBV29-1 TGCAGCGTAATGGACTCCTTTGTTAAAGAGACCCAGTACTTC CSVMDSFVKETQYF
TRBJ2-2 TRBD2 many TRBV3-1 TGTGCCAGCAGCCAAGGAGCTAGCGGGAGGGCCGGGGAGCTGTTTTTT CASSQGASGRAGELFF
TRBJ2-2 TRBD2 many TRBV2 TGTGCCAGCAGTTCGGGACTAGCGGGAACACCCGGGGAGCTGTTTTTT CASSSGLAGTPGELFF
TRBJ1-1 TRBD1 . TRBV5-6 TGTGCCAGCAGCTGGGTGACAGGGGGTGGAACTGAAGCTTTCTTT CASSWVTGGGTEAFF
TRBJ2-5 . many TRBV28 TGTGCCAGCAGCGAAGGTGATAAAGAGACCCAGTACTTC CASSEGDKETQYF